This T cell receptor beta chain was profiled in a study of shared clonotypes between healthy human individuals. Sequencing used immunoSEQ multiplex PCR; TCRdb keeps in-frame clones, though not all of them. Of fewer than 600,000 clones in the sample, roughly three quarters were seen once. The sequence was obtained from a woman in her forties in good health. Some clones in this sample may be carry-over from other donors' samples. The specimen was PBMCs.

CDR3 sequence reads: CASSPDRGGLRGYTF. The DNA for the CDR3 is TGTGCCAGCAGCCCGGACAGGGGGGGGTTGCGAGGCTACACCTTC. This chain joins TRBV5-4 and TRBJ1-2; 10 nucleotides match TRBD1. CDR3 length equals 15 residues. Germline CDR1 and CDR2: SGHNT and YYREEE (reference sequence). J was trimmed by 8 bases and V by 4 bases; bases with no gene match: 11.